These 18 T cell receptor beta chains share one sample of origin, sequenced in a study of cytomegalovirus exposure and HLA in healthy donors. PCR primers comprised 60 Vbeta and 13 Jbeta primers. Here immunoSEQ multiplex PCR was the method, and the copy in TCRdb shows in-frame clones only, minus some. The repertoire has approximately 160,000 clones, 80% of them found once; the top ten carry 6.5% to 8.5%. Sample: PBMCs. Every receptor here comes from a man aged 30 to 45 in good health and CMV-seropositive.

The rearrangement joins TRBV11-3 to TRBJ2-6; the match to TRBD2 covers 8 bases. CDR1 and CDR2 from the germline V gene are SGHNT and YENEEA. This CDR3 contains 19 residues. V lost 0 bases and J lost 3; bases outside the gene matches: 10. The CDR3 loop reads CASSLDFSGGLGGANVLTF. The CDR3 DNA is TGTGCCAGCAGCTTAGATTTCAGCGGGGGCTTAGGTGGGGCCAACGTCCTGACTTTC.

The chain couples TRBV10-3 to TRBJ1-1; D gene uncertain. In germline, CDR1 is ENHRY, CDR2 SYGVKD. V lost 2 bases and J 0 bases, leaving 10 bases between the germline ends. This CDR3 has 15 amino acids. CDR3 DNA: TGTGCCATCAGTGAGGCCTTCACAATGAACACTGAAGCTTTCTTT. Its protein is CAISEAFTMNTEAFF.

The chain carries TRBV28 and TRBJ1-1; 9 bases fit TRBD1. Germline CDR1 and CDR2: MDHEN and SYDVKM. V was pared by 2 bases and J by 0 bases, with 4 bases of the junction left unmatched. The CDR3 totals 16 residues. The CDR3 protein is CASSLMGQGMNTEAFF. The DNA of the CDR3 is TGTGCCAGCAGTTTAATGGGACAGGGCATGAACACTGAAGCTTTCTTT.

This chain uses TRBV5-1 with TRBJ2-3, with 9 bases lining up with TRBD2. CDR1 is SGHRS and CDR2 is YFSETQ in the germline V gene. The junction had 5 bases not matched to a gene; V was cut back by 3 bases and J by 0 bases. The length of the CDR3 is 16 residues. The CDR3 DNA reads TGCGCCAGCAGCTGGCAGAGCGGGGGGAGCACAGATACGCAGTATTTT. It is translated as CASSWQSGGSTDTQYF.

The rearrangement uses TRBV5-4 and TRBJ2-1; the match to TRBD1 covers 7 bases. CDR1 is SGHNT, CDR2 YYREEE, per germline (reference sequence). V was pared by 4 bases and J by 12 bases, with 13 bases of the junction left unmatched. CDR3 size: 14 residues. CDR3 sequence reads: CASSAPGQKPGQFF. The CDR3 DNA sequence: TGTGCCAGCAGCGCCCCGGGACAGAAACCTGGGCAGTTCTTC.

This clone was picked up a small number of times. The chain combines TRBV7-2 with TRBJ2-1; 10 bases match TRBD2. V shed 2 bases, J shed 4 bases, and the junction held 8 bases outside the gene matches. Germline values: CDR1 SGHTA, CDR2 FQGNSA. The length of the CDR3 is 17 residues. DNA for the CDR3: TGTGCCAGCAGCTTATTCCCGCTAGCGGGGGAATACAATGAGCAGTTCTTC. It encodes CASSLFPLAGEYNEQFF.

The V call is TRBV11-1, the J call TRBJ2-1; maybe TRBD2 (5 bases). This CDR3 comprises 15 residues. Germline V gene lookup returns CDR1 SGHAT and CDR2 FQDESV (reference sequence). V lost 1 base and J lost 6, with 13 bases in between. The CDR3 coding sequence is TGTGCCAGCAGCTTAGGGGAGTCACTTGGCAATGAGCAGTTCTTC. Amino acids: CASSLGESLGNEQFF.

The chain is built from TRBV28 and TRBJ1-5, with D tentatively TRBD1 (5 bases). Trimming pared 2 bases from V and 8 bases from J, leaving 16 bases between. Looked up from germline, CDR1 is MDHEN and CDR2 is SYDVKM. CDR3 length equals 15 residues. CDR3 nucleotide sequence: TGTGCCAGCAGTTTACAACCCCCTGGGGCTAAGCCCCAGCATTTT. Encoded protein: CASSLQPPGAKPQHF.

To note about this clone: Other DNA sequences within the sample encode an identical CDR3. The chain carries TRBV9 and TRBJ1-2, with D uncertain. V lost 0 bases and J lost 4, with 7 bases in between. Germline lookup yields CDR1 SGDLS and CDR2 YYNGEE. The CDR3 spans 13 residues. The CDR3 nucleotides are TGTGCCAGCAGCGTAGGAGGGAGCTATGGCTACACCTTC. Its protein is CASSVGGSYGYTF.

The J gene is TRBJ2-3, the V gene TRBV11-3; D not certain. Germline V gene sequence: CDR1 SGHNT, CDR2 YENEEA. The length of the CDR3 is 12 residues. The V end lost 5 bases, the J end lost 6 bases, and 9 bases lay between the germline ends. This CDR3 reads CASSQRGDTQYF. CDR3 bases: TGTGCCAGCAGCCAAAGAGGTGATACGCAGTATTTT.

The chain employs TRBV6-5 and TRBJ2-5; TRBD2 agrees at 8 bases. Germline trimming cut 4 bases from V and 3 bases from J; bases unmatched to any gene: 7. The CDR3 has 15 residues. Looked up from germline, CDR1 is MNHEY and CDR2 is SVGAGI. The DNA of the CDR3 is TGTGCCAGCAGTTCCCACGGGGGGGGAGAAGAGACCCAGTACTTC. Translation gives CASSSHGGGEETQYF.

This sequence joins TRBV5-6 and TRBJ1-5; TRBD1 aligns across 8 bases. This CDR3 contains 13 residues. V gave up 4 bases and J gave up 5 bases; unmatched junction bases: 2. Germline V gives CDR1 SGHDT, CDR2 YYEEEE. The CDR3 DNA follows: TGTGCCAGCAGCGTACAGGGGGATCAGCCCCAGCATTTT. Translation: CASSVQGDQPQHF.

This clone was detected only a few times. J is TRBJ1-6 and V is TRBV6-6; 11 bases are shared with TRBD1. J gave up 8 bases and V 8 bases, and 2 bases lay outside the gene matches. The CDR3 runs 13 residues. Germline values: CDR1 MNHNY, CDR2 SVGAGI (reference sequence). Here the CDR3 reads CASGTGGYSPLHF. CDR3 coding DNA: TGTGCCAGCGGGACAGGGGGATATTCACCCCTCCACTTT.

There are a few counts of this clone. The V gene is TRBV7-9, the J gene TRBJ1-1, with D possibly being TRBD1 (6 bases). Trimming shortened V by 2 bases and J by 1 base, and 11 bases separated the two germline ends. CDR1 and CDR2 from the germline V gene are SEHNR and FQNEAQ (reference sequence). The length of the CDR3 is 15 residues. CDR3 in DNA: TGTGCCAGCAGCTTATACGGGGGGCAGAACACTGAAGCTTTCTTT. This codes for CASSLYGGQNTEAFF.

The chain couples TRBV30 to TRBJ2-1; TRBD1 matches 7 bases. The J segment lost 2 bases and the V segment lost 4 bases, leaving 8 bases of the junction unmatched. The CDR3 is 15 residues long. Germline CDR1 reads GTSNPN; CDR2 reads SVGIG (reference sequence). The CDR3 nucleotides read TGTGCCTGGAATAACAGGGGTCCAACCTACAATGAGCAGTTCTTC. It codes for CAWNNRGPTYNEQFF.

The chain couples TRBV4-2 to TRBJ2-4; 7 positions match TRBD1. This CDR3 spans 17 amino acids. CDR1 LGHNA and CDR2 YNFKEQ come from the germline V gene. After removal of 0 bases from V and 0 bases from J, the junction contained 5 bases not matched to a gene. The CDR3 protein is CASSQEKRQGAKNIQYF. CDR3 DNA: TGTGCCAGCAGCCAAGAAAAGCGACAGGGAGCCAAAAACATTCAGTACTTC.

This chain uses TRBV7-8 with TRBJ2-7, with D perhaps TRBD1 (5 bases). Trimming took 5 bases from V and 2 from J, leaving 13 bases between them. CDR1 SGHVS and CDR2 FQNEAQ come from the germline V gene. The CDR3 spans 14 residues. The CDR3 bases are TGTGCCAGCAGCACTCGGACACAGACCTACGAGCAGTACTTC. Amino acids: CASSTRTQTYEQYF.

The rearrangement uses TRBV11-3 and TRBJ2-3, with TRBD1 matching over 7 bases. This CDR3 has 17 amino acids. V trimming: 0 bases; J trimming: 0 bases; junction bases outside the gene matches: 6. Germline values: CDR1 SGHNT, CDR2 YENEEA. This CDR3 reads CASSLDGSGQSTDTQYF. The CDR3 region has the DNA TGTGCCAGCAGCTTAGATGGCTCGGGACAGAGCACAGATACGCAGTATTTT.